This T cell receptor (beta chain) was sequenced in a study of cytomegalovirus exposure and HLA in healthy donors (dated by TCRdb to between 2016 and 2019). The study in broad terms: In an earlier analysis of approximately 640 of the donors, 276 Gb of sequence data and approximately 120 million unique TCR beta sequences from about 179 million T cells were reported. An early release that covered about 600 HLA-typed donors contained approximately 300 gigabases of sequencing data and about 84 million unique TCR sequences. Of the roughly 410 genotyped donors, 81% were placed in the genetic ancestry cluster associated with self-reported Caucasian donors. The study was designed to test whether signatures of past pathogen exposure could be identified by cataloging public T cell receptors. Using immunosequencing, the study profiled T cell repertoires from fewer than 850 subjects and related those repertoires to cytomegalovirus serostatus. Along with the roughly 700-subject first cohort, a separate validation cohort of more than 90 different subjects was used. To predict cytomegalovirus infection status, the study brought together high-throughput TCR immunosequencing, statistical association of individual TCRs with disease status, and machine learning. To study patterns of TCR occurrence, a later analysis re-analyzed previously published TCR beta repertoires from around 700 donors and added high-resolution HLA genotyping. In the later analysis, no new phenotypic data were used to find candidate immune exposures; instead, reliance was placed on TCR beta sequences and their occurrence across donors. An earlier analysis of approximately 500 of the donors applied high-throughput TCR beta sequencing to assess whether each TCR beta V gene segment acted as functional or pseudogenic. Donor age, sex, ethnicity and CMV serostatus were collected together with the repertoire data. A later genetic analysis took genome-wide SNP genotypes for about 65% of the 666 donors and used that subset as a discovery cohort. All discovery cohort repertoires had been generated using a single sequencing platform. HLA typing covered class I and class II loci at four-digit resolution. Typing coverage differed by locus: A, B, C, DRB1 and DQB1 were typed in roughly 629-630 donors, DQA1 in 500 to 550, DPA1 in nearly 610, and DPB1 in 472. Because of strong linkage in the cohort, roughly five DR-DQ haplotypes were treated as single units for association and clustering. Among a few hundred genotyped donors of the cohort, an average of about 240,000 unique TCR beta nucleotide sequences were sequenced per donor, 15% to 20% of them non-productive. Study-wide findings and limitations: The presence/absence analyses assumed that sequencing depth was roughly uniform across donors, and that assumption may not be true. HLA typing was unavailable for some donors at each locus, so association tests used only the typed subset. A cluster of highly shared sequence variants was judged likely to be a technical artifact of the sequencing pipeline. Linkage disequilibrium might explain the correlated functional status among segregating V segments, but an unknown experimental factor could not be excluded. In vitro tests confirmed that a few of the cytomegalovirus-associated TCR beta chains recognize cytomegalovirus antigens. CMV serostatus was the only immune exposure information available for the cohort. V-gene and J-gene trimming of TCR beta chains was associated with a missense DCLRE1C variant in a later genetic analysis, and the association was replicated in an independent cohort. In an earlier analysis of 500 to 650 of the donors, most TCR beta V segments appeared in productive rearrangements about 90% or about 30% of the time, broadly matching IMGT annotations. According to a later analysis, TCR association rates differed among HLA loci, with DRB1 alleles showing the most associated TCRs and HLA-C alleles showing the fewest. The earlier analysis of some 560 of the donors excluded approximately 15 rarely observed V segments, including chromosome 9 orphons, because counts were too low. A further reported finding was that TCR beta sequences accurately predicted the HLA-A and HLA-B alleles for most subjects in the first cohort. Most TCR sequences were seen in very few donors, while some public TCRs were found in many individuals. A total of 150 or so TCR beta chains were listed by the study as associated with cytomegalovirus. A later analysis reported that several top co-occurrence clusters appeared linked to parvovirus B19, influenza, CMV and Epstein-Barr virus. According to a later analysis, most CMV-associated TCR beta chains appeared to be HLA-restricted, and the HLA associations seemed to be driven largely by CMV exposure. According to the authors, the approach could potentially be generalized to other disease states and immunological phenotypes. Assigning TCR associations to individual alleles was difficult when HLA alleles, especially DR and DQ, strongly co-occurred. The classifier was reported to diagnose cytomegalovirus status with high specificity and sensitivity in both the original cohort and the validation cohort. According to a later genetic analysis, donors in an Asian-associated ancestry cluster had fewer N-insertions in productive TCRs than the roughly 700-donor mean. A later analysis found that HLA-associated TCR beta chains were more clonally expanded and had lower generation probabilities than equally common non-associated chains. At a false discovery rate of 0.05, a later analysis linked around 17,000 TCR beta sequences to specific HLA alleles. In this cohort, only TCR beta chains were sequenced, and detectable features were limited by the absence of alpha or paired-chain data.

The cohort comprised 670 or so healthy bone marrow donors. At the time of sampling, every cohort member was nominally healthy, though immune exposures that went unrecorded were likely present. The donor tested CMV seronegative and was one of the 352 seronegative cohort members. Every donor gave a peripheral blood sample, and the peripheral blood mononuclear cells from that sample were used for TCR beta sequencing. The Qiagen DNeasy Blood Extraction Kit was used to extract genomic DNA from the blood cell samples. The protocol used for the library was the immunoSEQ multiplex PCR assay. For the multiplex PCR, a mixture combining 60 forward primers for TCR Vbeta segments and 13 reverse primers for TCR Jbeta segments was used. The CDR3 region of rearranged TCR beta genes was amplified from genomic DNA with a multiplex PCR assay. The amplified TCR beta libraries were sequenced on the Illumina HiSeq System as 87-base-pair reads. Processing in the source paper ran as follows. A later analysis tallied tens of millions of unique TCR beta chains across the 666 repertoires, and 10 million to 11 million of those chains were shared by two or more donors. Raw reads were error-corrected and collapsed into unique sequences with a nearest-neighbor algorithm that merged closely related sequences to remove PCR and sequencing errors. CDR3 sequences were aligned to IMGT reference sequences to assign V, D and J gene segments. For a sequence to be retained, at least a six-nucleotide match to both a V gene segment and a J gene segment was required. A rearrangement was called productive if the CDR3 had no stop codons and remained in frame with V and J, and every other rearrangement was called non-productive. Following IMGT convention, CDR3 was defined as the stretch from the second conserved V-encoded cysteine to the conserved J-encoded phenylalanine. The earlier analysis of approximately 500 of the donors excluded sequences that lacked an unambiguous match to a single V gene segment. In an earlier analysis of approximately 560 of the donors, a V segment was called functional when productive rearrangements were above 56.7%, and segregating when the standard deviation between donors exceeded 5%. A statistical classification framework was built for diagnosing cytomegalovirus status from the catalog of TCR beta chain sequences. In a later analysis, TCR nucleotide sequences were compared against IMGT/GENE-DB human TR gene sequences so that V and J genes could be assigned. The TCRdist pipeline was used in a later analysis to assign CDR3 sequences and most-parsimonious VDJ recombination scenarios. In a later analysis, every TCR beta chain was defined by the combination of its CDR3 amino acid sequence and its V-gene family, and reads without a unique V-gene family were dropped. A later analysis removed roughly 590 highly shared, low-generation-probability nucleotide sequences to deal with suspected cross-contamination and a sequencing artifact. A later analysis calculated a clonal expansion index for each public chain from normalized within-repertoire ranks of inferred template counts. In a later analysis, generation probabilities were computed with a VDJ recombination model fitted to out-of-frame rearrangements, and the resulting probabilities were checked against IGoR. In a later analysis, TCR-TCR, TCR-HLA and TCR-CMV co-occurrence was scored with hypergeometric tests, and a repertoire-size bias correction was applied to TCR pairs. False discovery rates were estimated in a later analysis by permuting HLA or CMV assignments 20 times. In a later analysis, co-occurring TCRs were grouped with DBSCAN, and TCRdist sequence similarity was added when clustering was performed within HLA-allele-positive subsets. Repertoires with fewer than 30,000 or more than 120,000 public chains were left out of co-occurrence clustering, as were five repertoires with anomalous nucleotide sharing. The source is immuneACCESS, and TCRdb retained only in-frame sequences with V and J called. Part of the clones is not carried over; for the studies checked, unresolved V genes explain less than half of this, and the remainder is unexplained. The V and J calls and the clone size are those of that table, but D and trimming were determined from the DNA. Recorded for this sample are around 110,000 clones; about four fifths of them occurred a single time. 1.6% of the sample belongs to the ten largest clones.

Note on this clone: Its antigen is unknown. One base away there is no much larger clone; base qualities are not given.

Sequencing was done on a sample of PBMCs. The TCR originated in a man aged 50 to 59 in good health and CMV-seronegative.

The nucleotide sequence reads TGTGCCAGCAGTGCCGGGACAGGGGCGGACACTGAAGCTTTCTTT. The translation is CASSAGTGADTEAFF. The V gene is TRBV28 and the J gene is TRBJ1-1; 10 central nucleotides agree with TRBD1. Looking up the germline V gene yields CDR1 MDHEN and CDR2 SYDVKM. V ends up 5 bases short and J 3 bases short, with an unmatched junction base count of 6. The CDR3 goes from the cysteine to the phenylalanine over 15 residues. CDR3 DNA only is kept here, 45 bases in frame from base 1.